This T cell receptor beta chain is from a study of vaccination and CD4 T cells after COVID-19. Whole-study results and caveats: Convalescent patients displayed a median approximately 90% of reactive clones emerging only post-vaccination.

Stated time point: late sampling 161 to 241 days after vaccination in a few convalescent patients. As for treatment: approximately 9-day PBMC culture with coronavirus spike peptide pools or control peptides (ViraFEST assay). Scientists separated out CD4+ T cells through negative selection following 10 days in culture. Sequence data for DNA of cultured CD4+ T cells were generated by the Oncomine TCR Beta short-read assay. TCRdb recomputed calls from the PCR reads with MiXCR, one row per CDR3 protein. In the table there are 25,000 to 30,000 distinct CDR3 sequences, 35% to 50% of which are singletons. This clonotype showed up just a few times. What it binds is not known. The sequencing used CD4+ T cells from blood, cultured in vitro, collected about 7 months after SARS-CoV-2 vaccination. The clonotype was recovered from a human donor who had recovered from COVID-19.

CDR3 sequence: CASSMEDRANGYTF. CDR3 nucleotide sequence: TGTGCCAGTAGTATGGAAGACAGGGCCAATGGCTACACCTTC. V usage is TRBV19 and J usage is TRBJ1-2; 7 bases are a match to TRBD1. After removal of 3 bases from V and 6 bases from J, the junction contained 7 bases not matched to a gene. CDR1 and CDR2 from the germline V gene are LNHDA and SQIVND (reference sequence). The CDR3 is 14 amino acids.